What follows are 20 T cell receptor beta chains derived from one specimen sequenced in a study of response to subunit inactivated influenza vaccine. Using its own MiXCR run on the RT-PCR reads, TCRdb lists one record per CDR3 protein. The sample holds 860,000 or so distinct CDR3 sequences, about 20% seen once. The source material was PBMCs from blood, sampled 4 to 6 days after vaccination. All receptors come from a man aged 50 to 60 who received an inactivated influenza vaccine.

The genes are TRBV11-2 and TRBJ2-1; D gene uncertain. The CDR3 spans 16 residues. Germline V gene data show CDR1 as SGHAT and CDR2 as FQNNGV. V lost 2 bases, J lost 6 bases, and 17 bases lay in between. The CDR3 nucleotides are TGTGCCAGCAGCTTATATACGGTATCCCGCAGCAATGAGCAGTTCTTC. Translated, it gives CASSLYTVSRSNEQFF. Complete variable domain (other parts from reference TRBV11-2 and TRBJ2-1): EAGVAQSPRYKIIEKRQSVAFWCNPISGHATLYWYQQILGQGPKLLIQFQNNGVVDDSQLPKDRFSAERLKGVDSTLKIQPAKLEDSAVYLCASSLYTVSRSNEQFFGPGTRLTVL.

This clonotype was counted ten times or more. Mismatch with germline at one junction end may stem from a read error. J is TRBJ2-5 and V is TRBV5-1; D unclear. Germline V lookup: CDR1 SGHRS, CDR2 YFSETQ. The CDR3 is made up of 13 amino acids. CDR3 sequence reads: CASSLSPQETQYF. The CDR3 coding sequence is TGTGCCAGCAGCTTATCTCCGCAAGAGACCCAGTACTTC.

This clonotype has ten or more counts. V usage is TRBV3-1 and J usage is TRBJ2-1; 8 nucleotides agree with TRBD1. This CDR3 is built from 18 residues. V lost 2 bases to trimming and J lost 12 bases; unmatched junction nucleotides: 21. CDR1 is LGHDT and CDR2 is YNNKEL in the germline V gene (reference sequence). The CDR3 loop reads CASSQNPWQGAEISWQFF. CDR3 nucleotide sequence: TGTGCCAGCAGCCAAAACCCGTGGCAGGGGGCCGAAATTAGTTGGCAGTTCTTC.

The CDR3 sequence is CASSPQGTTNQPQHF. In nucleotides, the CDR3 is TGTGCCAGCAGCCCACAGGGAACCACTAATCAGCCCCAGCATTTT. The chain recombines TRBV7-2 with TRBJ1-5, with D tentatively TRBD1 (6 bases). The germline CDR1 and CDR2 sequences are SGHTA and FQGNSA. V lost 5 bases, J lost 4 bases, and 15 bases lay in between. This CDR3 has 15 amino acids. Full variable domain (outside the CDR3, taken from reference TRBV7-2 and TRBJ1-5): GAGVSQSPSNKVTEKGKDVELRCDPISGHTALYWYRQSLGQGLEFLIYFQGNSAPDKSGLPSDRFSAERTGGSVSTLTIQRTQQEDSAVYLCASSPQGTTNQPQHFGDGTRLSIL.

The chain has TRBV14 and TRBJ2-3, with 15 bases lining up with TRBD2. V trimming: 0 bases; J trimming: 0 bases; junction bases outside the gene matches: 1. This CDR3 contains 18 residues. Looked up from germline, CDR1 is SGHDN and CDR2 is FVKESK. The CDR3 here is CASSQEGLAGGSTDTQYF. The DNA for the CDR3 is TGTGCCAGCAGCCAAGAAGGACTAGCGGGAGGGAGCACAGATACGCAGTATTTT.

V and J are TRBV4-3 and TRBJ1-4, with 7 positions matching TRBD1. The V gene end was trimmed by 4 bases and the J gene end by 2 bases; junction bases not matched to a gene: 10. The CDR3 extends over 17 amino acids. CDR1 is LGHNA, CDR2 YSLEER, per germline. The CDR3 DNA reads TGCGCCAGCAGCCCCGGCCCAGGGGGTGAGACTAATGAAAAACTGTTTTTT. Translating it yields CASSPGPGGETNEKLFF.

The sample holds many counts of this clonotype. This chain uses TRBV9 with TRBJ2-3, with D possibly matching TRBD1 (6 bases). The CDR3 extends over 13 amino acids. The ends were cut back, 2 bases at V and 4 bases at J, with 8 bases in the middle. CDR1 SGDLS and CDR2 YYNGEE come from the germline V gene. CDR3 amino acids: CASSVRQADTQYF. For the CDR3, the DNA is TGTGCCAGCAGCGTCCGACAGGCAGATACGCAGTATTTT.

The V and J genes are TRBV28 and TRBJ1-2, with D tentatively TRBD1 (6 bases). Germline V gene lookup returns CDR1 MDHEN and CDR2 SYDVKM. The CDR3 consists of 14 residues. V lost 4 bases and J 4 bases, leaving 13 bases between the germline ends. The CDR3 is CASSSTGQSYGYTF. The DNA for the CDR3 is TGTGCCAGCAGTTCAACCGGACAGTCCTATGGCTACACCTTC.

The chain couples TRBV9 to TRBJ2-1; D is possibly TRBD2 (5 bases). Germline V lookup: CDR1 SGDLS, CDR2 YYNGEE. Trimming took 0 bases from V and 7 from J, leaving 8 bases between them. This CDR3 is 13 amino acids long. The CDR3 nucleotides read TGTGCCAGCAGCGTAGATCGGGGAAATGAGCAGTTCTTC. Its protein is CASSVDRGNEQFF.

This clonotype was seen a few times. The chain employs TRBV6-5 and TRBJ1-1; weak D call: TRBD1 (5 bases). CDR3 size: 16 residues. V was clipped by 2 bases and J by 7 bases, with 20 bases between them. The germline V gene has CDR1 MNHEY and CDR2 SVGAGI. CDR3 in amino acids: CASSYGWQGVGGEAFF. The CDR3 region has the DNA TGTGCCAGCAGTTACGGGTGGCAGGGAGTCGGAGGTGAAGCTTTCTTT.

This clonotype was counted ten times or more. The chain recombines TRBV12-3 or TRBV12-4 with TRBJ2-3, with D perhaps given as TRBD1 or TRBD2 (5 bases each). This CDR3 has 16 residues. V gave up 3 bases and J gave up 0 bases, with 13 bases separating them. In DNA, the CDR3 is TGTGCCAGCAGTTTCGAGGGGCCGGGGAGCACAGATACGCAGTATTTT. Amino acid sequence: CASSFEGPGSTDTQYF.

This clonotype was recorded a few times. This chain connects TRBV25-1 to TRBJ2-7; a possible D gene is TRBD2 (7 bases). This CDR3 region has 17 residues. Germline V lookup: CDR1 MGHDK, CDR2 SYGVNS. Trimming took 6 bases from V and 4 from J, leaving 25 bases between them. The CDR3: CASRPTDGGPGGYEQYF. CDR3 coding DNA: TGTGCCAGCAGACCCACCGACGGGGGGCCGGGGGGATACGAGCAGTACTTC.

The chain employs TRBV10-2 and TRBJ2-1; D call uncertain. The germline V gene encodes CDR1 WSHSY and CDR2 SAAADI. Trimming left V 2 bases short and J 6 bases short, with 8 bases between. The CDR3 sequence is 13 residues long. In DNA, the CDR3 is TGCGCCAGCAGTGAGATCGACTTCAATGAGCAGTTCTTC. Protein: CASSEIDFNEQFF.

This clonotype came up a few times. V is TRBV2 and J is TRBJ2-4, with TRBD2 as a possible D gene (6 bases). V was pared by 6 bases and J by 2 bases, with 11 bases between. Germline loops: CDR1 SNHLY, CDR2 FYNNEI. The CDR3 covers 14 residues. The CDR3: CASREGVSKNIQYF. Here the CDR3 DNA reads TGTGCCAGCAGGGAGGGTGTCTCCAAAAACATTCAGTACTTC.

In its sample, this clonotype was seen many times. The chain recombines TRBV20-1 with TRBJ1-4, with D perhaps TRBD1 (6 bases). The germline gives CDR1 DFQATT, CDR2 SNEGSKA (reference sequence). Trimming removed 6 bases from V and 7 bases from J, with 21 bases in between. The CDR3 contains 15 residues. This chain's CDR3 is CSAPPGGRESEKLFF. CDR3 DNA sequence: TGCAGTGCCCCCCCTGGGGGGCGTGAGAGTGAAAAACTGTTTTTT.

Here the CDR3 DNA reads TGTGCCACCAGCAGAGAACGCAGGGACGAGCAGTACTTC. It encodes CATSRERRDEQYF. The rearrangement uses TRBV15 and TRBJ2-7, with D possibly TRBD1 on 5 matching bases. Germline V gene data show CDR1 as LNHNV and CDR2 as YYDKDF (reference sequence). CDR3 size: 13 residues. The V end lost 0 bases, the J end lost 5 bases, and 8 bases lay between the germline ends.

The table lists this clonotype with a few counts. The V gene is TRBV7-2, the J gene TRBJ1-2; possibly TRBD1 for D (6 bases). Trimming pared 6 bases from V and 3 bases from J, leaving 14 bases between. Per the germline V gene, CDR1 is SGHTA and CDR2 is FQGNSA. This CDR3 is built from 14 residues. In nucleotides, the CDR3 is TGTGCCAGCAGGCTAGGGCCAGGGGACTATGGCTACACCTTC. This translates into CASRLGPGDYGYTF.

The chain links TRBV12-3 or TRBV12-4 to TRBJ2-1; TRBD2 agrees at 13 bases. This CDR3 is 15 amino acids long. Trimming cost V 6 bases and J 8 bases; bases outside gene matches: 7. The CDR3 loop is CASRETSGRIYEQFF. The CDR3 DNA reads as TGTGCCAGCAGGGAGACTAGCGGGAGGATCTATGAGCAGTTCTTC.

The genes are TRBV5-1 and TRBJ2-5; the D is unclear. This CDR3 comprises 14 residues. Between the trimmed V and J ends, which lost 3 bases and 1 base, there was a span of 10 bases. Germline V CDR1 and CDR2: SGHRS, YFSETQ. The CDR3 is CASSYLGIQETQYF. The CDR3 DNA is TGCGCCAGCAGCTACCTCGGCATCCAAGAGACCCAGTACTTC.

This sequence joins TRBV25-1 and TRBJ2-5; D gene uncertain. Trimming took off 2 bases at V and 5 bases at J, with 9 bases between the two ends. The V gene's germline CDR1 is MGHDK and CDR2 SYGVNS. The CDR3 length is 13 residues. CDR3 sequence: CASSEPIGETQYF. In DNA form, the CDR3 reads TGTGCCAGCAGTGAACCTATCGGGGAGACCCAGTACTTC.